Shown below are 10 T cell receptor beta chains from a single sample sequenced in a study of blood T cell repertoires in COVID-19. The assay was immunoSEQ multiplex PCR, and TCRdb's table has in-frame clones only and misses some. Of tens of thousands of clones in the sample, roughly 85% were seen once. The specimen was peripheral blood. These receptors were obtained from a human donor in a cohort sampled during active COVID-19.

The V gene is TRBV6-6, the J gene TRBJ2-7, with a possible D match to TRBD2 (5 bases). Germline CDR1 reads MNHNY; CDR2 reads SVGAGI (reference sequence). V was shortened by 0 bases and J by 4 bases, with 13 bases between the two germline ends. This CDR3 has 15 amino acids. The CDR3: CASSYSSGPGYEQYF. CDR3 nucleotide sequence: TGTGCCAGCAGTTACTCGAGTGGGCCGGGGTACGAGCAGTACTTC.

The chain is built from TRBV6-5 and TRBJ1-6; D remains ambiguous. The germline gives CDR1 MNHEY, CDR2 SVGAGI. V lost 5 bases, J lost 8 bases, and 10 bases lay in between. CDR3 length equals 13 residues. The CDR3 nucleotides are TGTGCCAGCAGTAAGTTCGGGGATTCACCCCTCCACTTT. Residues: CASSKFGDSPLHF.

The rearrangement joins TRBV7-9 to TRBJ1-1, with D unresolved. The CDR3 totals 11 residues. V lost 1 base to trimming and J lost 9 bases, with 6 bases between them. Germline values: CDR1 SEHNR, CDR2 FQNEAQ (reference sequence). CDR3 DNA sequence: TGTGCCAGCAGCTTAGGGCAGAAAGCTTTCTTT. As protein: CASSLGQKAFF.

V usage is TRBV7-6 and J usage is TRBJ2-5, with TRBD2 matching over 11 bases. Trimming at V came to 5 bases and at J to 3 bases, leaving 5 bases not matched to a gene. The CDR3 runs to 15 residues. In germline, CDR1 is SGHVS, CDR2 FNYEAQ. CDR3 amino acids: CASSEPTSGEETQYF. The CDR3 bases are TGTGCCAGCAGCGAGCCGACTAGCGGGGAAGAGACCCAGTACTTC.

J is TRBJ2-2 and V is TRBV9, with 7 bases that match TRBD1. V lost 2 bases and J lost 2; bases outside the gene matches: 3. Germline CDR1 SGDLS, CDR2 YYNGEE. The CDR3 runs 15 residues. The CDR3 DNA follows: TGTGCCAGCAGCGTTAGGGGGCTTAACACCGGGGAGCTGTTTTTT. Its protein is CASSVRGLNTGELFF.

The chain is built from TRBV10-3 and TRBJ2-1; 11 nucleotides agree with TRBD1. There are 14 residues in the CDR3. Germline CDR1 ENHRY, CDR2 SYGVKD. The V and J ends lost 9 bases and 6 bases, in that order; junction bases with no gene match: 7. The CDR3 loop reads CAICRTGGLNEQFF. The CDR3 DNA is TGTGCCATTTGTAGGACAGGGGGCCTCAATGAGCAGTTCTTC.

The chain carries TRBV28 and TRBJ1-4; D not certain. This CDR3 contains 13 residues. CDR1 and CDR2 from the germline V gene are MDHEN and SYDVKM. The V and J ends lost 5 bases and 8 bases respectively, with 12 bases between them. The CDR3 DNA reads TGTGCCAGCAGTCCCCACATAACCGAAAAACTGTTTTTT. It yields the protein CASSPHITEKLFF.

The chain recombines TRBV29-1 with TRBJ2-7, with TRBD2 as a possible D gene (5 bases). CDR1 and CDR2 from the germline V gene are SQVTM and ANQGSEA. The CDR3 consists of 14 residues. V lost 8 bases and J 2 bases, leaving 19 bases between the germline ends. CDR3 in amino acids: CSPRRASHAYEQYF. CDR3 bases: TGCAGCCCTCGTCGGGCTAGCCATGCCTACGAGCAGTACTTC.

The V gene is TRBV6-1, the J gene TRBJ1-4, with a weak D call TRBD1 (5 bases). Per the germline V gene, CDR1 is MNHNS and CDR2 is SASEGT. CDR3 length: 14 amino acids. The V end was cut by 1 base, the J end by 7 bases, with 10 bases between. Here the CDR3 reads CASSEGRGGEKLFF. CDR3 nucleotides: TGTGCCAGCAGTGAAGGAAGGGGAGGTGAAAAACTGTTTTTT.

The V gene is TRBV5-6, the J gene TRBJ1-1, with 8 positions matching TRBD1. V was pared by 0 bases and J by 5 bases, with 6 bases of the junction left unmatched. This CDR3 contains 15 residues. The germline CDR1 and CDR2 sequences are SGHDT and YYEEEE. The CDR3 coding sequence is TGTGCCAGCAGCTTGGCCGGGACAGGTCTTACTGAAGCTTTCTTT. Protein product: CASSLAGTGLTEAFF.